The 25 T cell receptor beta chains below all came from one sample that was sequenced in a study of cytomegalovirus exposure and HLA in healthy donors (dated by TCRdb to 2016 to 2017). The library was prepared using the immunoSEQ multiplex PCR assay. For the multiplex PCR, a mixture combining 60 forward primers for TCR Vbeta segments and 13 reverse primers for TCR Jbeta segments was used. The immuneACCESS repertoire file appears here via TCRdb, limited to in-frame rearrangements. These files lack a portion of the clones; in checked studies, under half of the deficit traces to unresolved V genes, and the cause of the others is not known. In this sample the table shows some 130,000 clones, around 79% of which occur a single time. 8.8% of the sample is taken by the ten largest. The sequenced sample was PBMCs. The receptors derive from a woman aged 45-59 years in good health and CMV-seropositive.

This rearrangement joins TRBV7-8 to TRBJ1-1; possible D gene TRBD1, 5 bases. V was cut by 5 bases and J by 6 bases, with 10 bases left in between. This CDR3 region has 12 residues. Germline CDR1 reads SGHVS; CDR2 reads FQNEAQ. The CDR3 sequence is CASSPGFPEAFF. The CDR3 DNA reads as TGTGCCAGCAGCCCAGGGTTCCCTGAAGCTTTCTTT.

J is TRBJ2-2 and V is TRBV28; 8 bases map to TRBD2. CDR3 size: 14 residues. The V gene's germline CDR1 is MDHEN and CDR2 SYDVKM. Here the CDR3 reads CVTKAGGSAGELFF. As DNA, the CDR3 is TGTGTCACAAAGGCGGGGGGCAGCGCCGGGGAGCTGTTTTTT.

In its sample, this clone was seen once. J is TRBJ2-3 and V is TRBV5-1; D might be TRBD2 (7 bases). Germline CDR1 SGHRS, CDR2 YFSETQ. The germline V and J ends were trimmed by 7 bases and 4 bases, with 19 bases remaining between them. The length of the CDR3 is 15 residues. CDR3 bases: TGCGCCAGCTCTGAAAGGGGGGGCCGATCAGATACGCAGTATTTT. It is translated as CASSERGGRSDTQYF.

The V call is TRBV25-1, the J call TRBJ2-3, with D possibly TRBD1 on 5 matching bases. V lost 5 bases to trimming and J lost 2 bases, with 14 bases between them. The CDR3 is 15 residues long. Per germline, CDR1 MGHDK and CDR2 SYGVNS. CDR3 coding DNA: TGTGCCAGCAGTCAAGACAGCGAAAACACAGATACGCAGTATTTT. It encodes CASSQDSENTDTQYF.

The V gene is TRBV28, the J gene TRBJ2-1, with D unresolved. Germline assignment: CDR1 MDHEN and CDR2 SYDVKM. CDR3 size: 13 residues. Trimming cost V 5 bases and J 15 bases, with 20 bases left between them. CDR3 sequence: CASSPYRPPAPFF. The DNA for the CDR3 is TGTGCCAGCAGTCCATATCGCCCCCCCGCGCCGTTCTTC.

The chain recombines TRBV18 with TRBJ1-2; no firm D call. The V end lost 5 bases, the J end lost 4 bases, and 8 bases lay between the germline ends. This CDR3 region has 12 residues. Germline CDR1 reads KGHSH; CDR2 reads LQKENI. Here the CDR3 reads CASSEGSYGYTF. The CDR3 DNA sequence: TGTGCCAGCTCAGAGGGTTCCTATGGCTACACCTTC.

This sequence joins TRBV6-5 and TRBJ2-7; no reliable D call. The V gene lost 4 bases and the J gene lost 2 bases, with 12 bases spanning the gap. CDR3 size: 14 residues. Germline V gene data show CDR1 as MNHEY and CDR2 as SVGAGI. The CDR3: CASSLYGLAYEQYF. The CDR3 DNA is TGTGCCAGCAGTTTATACGGGTTAGCCTACGAGCAGTACTTC.

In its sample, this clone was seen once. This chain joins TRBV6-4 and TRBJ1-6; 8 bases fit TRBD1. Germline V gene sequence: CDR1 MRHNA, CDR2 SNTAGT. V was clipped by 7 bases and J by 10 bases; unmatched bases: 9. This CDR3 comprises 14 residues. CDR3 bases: TGTGCCAGCACCGCCAACAGGGGGGACTCACCCCTCCACTTT. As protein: CASTANRGDSPLHF.

Written as DNA, the CDR3 is TGCAGCGGAGGGACAGGGTTTCCCAACGAGCAGTACTTC. It is translated as CSGGTGFPNEQYF. The chain has TRBV29-1 and TRBJ2-5; 9 positions agree with TRBD1. Matching the DNA end better, TRBJ2-7 makes the J call doubtful. Germline lookup yields CDR1 SQVTM and CDR2 ANQGSEA. The CDR3 runs 13 residues.

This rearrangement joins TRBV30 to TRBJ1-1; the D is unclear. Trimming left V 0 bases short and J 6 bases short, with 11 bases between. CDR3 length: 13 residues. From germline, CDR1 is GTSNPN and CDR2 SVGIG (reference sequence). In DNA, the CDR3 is TGTGCCTGGAGTGTACTTAGAATCCCTGAAGCTTTCTTT. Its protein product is CAWSVLRIPEAFF.

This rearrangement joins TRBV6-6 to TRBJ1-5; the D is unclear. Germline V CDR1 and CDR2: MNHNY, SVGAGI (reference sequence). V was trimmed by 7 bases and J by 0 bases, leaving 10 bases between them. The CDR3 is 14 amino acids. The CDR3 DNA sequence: TGTGCCAGCACTAGAGTTAATAGCAATCAGCCCCAGCATTTT. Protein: CASTRVNSNQPQHF.

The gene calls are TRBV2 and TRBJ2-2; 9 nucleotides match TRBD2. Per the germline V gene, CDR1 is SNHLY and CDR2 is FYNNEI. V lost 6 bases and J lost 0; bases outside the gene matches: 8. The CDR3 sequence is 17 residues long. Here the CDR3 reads CASSPTAGGANTGELFF. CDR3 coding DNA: TGTGCCAGCAGCCCTACCGCGGGAGGGGCGAACACCGGGGAGCTGTTTTTT.

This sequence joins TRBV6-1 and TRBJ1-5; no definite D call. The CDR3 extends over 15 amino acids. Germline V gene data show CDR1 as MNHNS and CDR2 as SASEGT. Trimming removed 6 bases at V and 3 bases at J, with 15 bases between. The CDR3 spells CASSPTSRFNQPQHF. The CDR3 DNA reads TGTGCCAGCAGCCCCACCTCCAGATTCAATCAGCCCCAGCATTTT.

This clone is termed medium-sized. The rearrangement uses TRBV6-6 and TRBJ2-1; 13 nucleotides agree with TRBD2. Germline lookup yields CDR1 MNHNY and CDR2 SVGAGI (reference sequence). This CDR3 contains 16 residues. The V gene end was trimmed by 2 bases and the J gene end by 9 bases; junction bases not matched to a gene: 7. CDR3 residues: CASSYQLAGGQPEQFF. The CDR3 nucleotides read TGTGCCAGCAGTTACCAACTAGCGGGGGGGCAGCCTGAGCAGTTCTTC.

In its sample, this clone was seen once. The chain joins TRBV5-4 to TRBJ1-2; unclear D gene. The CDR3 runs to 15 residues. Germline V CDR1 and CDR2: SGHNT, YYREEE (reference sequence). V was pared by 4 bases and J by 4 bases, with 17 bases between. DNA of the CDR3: TGTGCCAGCAGCGCTACTAGAGAACAGCTCTATGGCTACACCTTC. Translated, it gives CASSATREQLYGYTF.

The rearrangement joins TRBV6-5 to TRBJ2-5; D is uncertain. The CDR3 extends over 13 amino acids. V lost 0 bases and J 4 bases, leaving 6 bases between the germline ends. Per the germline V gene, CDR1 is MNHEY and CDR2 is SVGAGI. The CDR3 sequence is CASSYSSVETQYF. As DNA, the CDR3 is TGTGCCAGCAGTTACTCGAGCGTAGAGACCCAGTACTTC.

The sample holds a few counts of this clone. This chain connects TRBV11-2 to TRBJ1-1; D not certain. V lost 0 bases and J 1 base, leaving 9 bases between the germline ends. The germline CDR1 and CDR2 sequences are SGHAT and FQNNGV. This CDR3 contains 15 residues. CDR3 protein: CASSLEGQPNTEAFF. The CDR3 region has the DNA TGTGCCAGCAGCTTAGAGGGCCAGCCGAACACTGAAGCTTTCTTT. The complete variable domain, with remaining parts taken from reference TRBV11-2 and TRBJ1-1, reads EAGVAQSPRYKIIEKRQSVAFWCNPISGHATLYWYQQILGQGPKLLIQFQNNGVVDDSQLPKDRFSAERLKGVDSTLKIQPAKLEDSAVYLCASSLEGQPNTEAFFGQGTRLTVV.

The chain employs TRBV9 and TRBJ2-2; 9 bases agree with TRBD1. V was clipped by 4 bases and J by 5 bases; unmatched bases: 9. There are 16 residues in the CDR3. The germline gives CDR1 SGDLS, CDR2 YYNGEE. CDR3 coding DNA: TGTGCCAGCAGCCCTCAAGGGACAGGGATGACCGGGGAGCTGTTTTTT. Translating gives CASSPQGTGMTGELFF.

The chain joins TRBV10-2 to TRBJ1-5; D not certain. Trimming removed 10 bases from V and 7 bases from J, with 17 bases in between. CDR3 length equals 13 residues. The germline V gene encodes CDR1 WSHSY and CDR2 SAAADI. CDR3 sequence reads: CATCSGWRQPQHF. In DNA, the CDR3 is TGCGCCACCTGCTCGGGGTGGAGGCAGCCCCAGCATTTT.

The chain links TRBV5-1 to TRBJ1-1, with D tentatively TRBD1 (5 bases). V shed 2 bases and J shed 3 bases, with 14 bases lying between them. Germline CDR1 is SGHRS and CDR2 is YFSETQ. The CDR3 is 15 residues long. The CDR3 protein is CASSFPVGGDTEAFF. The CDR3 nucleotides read TGCGCCAGCAGCTTCCCGGTTGGGGGGGACACTGAAGCTTTCTTT.

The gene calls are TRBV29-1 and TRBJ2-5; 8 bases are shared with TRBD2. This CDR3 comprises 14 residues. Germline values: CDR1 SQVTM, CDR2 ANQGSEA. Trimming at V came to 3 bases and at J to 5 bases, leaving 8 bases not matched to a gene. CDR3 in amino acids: CSVEDTGGVETQYF. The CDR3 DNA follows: TGCAGCGTTGAGGACACGGGAGGGGTCGAGACCCAGTACTTC. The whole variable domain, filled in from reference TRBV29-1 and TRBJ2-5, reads SAVISQKPSRDICQRGTSLTIQCQVDSQVTMMFWYRQQPGQSLTLIATANQGSEATYESGFVIDKFPISRPNLTFSTLTVSNMSPEDSSIYLCSVEDTGGVETQYFGPGTRLLVL.

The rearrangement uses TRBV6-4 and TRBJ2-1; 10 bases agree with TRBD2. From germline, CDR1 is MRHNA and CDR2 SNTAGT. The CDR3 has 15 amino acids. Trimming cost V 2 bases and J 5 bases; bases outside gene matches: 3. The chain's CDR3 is CASSDGAGGNNEQFF. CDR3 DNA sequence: TGTGCCAGCAGTGACGGAGCGGGGGGGAACAATGAGCAGTTCTTC.

DNA for the CDR3: TGTGCCGTCCAGCGGGAGAACACCGGGGAGCTGTTTTTT. This encodes CAVQRENTGELFF. V usage is TRBV28 and J usage is TRBJ2-2; 7 bases are shared with TRBD2. The CDR3 consists of 13 residues. Germline lookup yields CDR1 MDHEN and CDR2 SYDVKM. Trimming cost V 11 bases and J 1 base; bases outside gene matches: 4.

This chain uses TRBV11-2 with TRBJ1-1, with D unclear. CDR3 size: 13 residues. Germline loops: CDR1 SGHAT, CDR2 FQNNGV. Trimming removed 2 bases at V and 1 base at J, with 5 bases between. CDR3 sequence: CASSLHRNTEAFF. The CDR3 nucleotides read TGTGCCAGCAGCTTACACAGGAACACTGAAGCTTTCTTT.

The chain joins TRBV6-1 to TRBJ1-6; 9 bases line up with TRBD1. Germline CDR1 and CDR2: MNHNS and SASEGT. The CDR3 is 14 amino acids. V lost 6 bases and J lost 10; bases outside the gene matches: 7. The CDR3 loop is CASSSGTGNSPLHF. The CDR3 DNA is TGTGCCAGCAGCTCCGGGACAGGGAACTCACCCCTCCACTTT.